The next 18 T cell receptor beta chains were all read from a single sample in a study of blood T cell repertoires in COVID-19. The method was immunoSEQ multiplex PCR; TCRdb's version includes in-frame clones alone and lacks a portion of them. The sample has about 92,000 clones; 80% are singletons. The sequenced sample consisted of peripheral blood. The receptors come from a woman between 65 and 79 years old with acute or convalescent COVID-19.

This chain connects TRBV28 to TRBJ1-2; tentatively, D is TRBD1 (6 bases). The germline V gene has CDR1 MDHEN and CDR2 SYDVKM. The CDR3 is 13 residues long. Trimming took off 1 base at V and 8 bases at J, with 11 bases between the two ends. This chain's CDR3 is CASSLSGAKGYTF. DNA of the CDR3: TGTGCCAGCAGTTTATCAGGGGCTAAGGGCTACACCTTC.

The table lists this clone with a few counts. The J gene is TRBJ1-2, the V gene TRBV29-1, with 7 positions matching TRBD1. CDR3 size: 14 residues. Trimming cost V 6 bases and J 4 bases; bases outside gene matches: 11. The germline gives CDR1 SQVTM, CDR2 ANQGSEA. CDR3 nucleotide sequence: TGCAGCGTAGGGGGATTGACAGGGACCTATGGCTACACCTTC. Amino acid sequence: CSVGGLTGTYGYTF. The full variable domain, rest sourced from reference TRBV29-1 and TRBJ1-2, is SAVISQKPSRDICQRGTSLTIQCQVDSQVTMMFWYRQQPGQSLTLIATANQGSEATYESGFVIDKFPISRPNLTFSTLTVSNMSPEDSSIYLCSVGGLTGTYGYTFGSGTRLTVV.

The chain uses TRBV9 and TRBJ2-1; 8 nucleotides match TRBD2. The CDR3 extends over 17 amino acids. The trim removed 2 bases at V and 3 bases at J, leaving 10 bases unmatched. CDR1 is SGDLS and CDR2 is YYNGEE in the germline V gene. The CDR3 is CASSVGQSGSFYNEQFF. The CDR3 region has the DNA TGTGCCAGCAGCGTTGGGCAGAGCGGGAGCTTCTACAATGAGCAGTTCTTC.

V usage is TRBV5-1 and J usage is TRBJ1-4; no clear D. Germline CDR1 SGHRS, CDR2 YFSETQ. This CDR3 spans 16 amino acids. Trimming took 0 bases from V and 0 from J, leaving 9 bases between them. The CDR3, as DNA: TGCGCCAGCAGCTTGGTCGGTCAAGCAACTAATGAAAAACTGTTTTTT. Translating it yields CASSLVGQATNEKLFF.

This chain links TRBV6-5 with TRBJ1-6, with 7 bases that match TRBD1. The CDR3 runs 14 residues. Germline V lookup: CDR1 MNHEY, CDR2 SVGAGI. V shed 6 bases and J 9 bases; nucleotides not matched to a gene: 8. The CDR3 coding sequence is TGTGCCAGCAGAAACCGACAGGGAGGTTCACCCCTCCACTTT. Its translation: CASRNRQGGSPLHF.

V and J are TRBV19 and TRBJ1-5, with D possibly being TRBD1 (6 bases). Germline V gives CDR1 LNHDA, CDR2 SQIVND (reference sequence). The length of the CDR3 is 14 residues. V was cut by 2 bases and J by 5 bases, with 10 bases left in between. In nucleotides, the CDR3 is TGTGCCAGTAGTATATCGGGGGGCGATCAGCCCCAGCATTTT. Translating gives CASSISGGDQPQHF.

The count of this clone is one. The chain carries TRBV20-1 and TRBJ1-4; D gene ambiguous. The CDR3 has 13 residues. Germline lookup yields CDR1 DFQATT and CDR2 SNEGSKA (reference sequence). Trimming cost V 3 bases and J 5 bases, with 10 bases left between them. CDR3 coding DNA: TGCAGTGCTAGTTTTGGCCAGAATGAAAAACTGTTTTTT. Its translation: CSASFGQNEKLFF.

V and J are TRBV7-2 and TRBJ2-5; 8 bases line up with TRBD2. Germline assignment: CDR1 SGHTA and CDR2 FQGNSA. After removal of 6 bases from V and 5 bases from J, the junction contained 11 bases not matched to a gene. This CDR3 is built from 15 residues. CDR3 loop: CASSYGLASQETQYF. For the CDR3, the DNA is TGTGCCAGCAGTTACGGACTAGCCAGTCAGGAGACCCAGTACTTC.

The chain employs TRBV6-2 or TRBV6-3 and TRBJ2-7; 10 bases align to TRBD2. In germline, CDR1 is MNHEY, CDR2 SVGEGT. There are 17 residues in the CDR3. With 2 bases clipped from V and 0 bases from J, the junction kept 7 bases outside the gene matches. The CDR3 DNA sequence: TGTGCCAGCAGTTACCCGTCTAGCGGGGGAAGCTCCTACGAGCAGTACTTC. Its protein product is CASSYPSSGGSSYEQYF.

The chain is built from TRBV5-1 and TRBJ2-5, with 8 positions matching TRBD1. This CDR3 region has 16 residues. The germline CDR1 and CDR2 sequences are SGHRS and YFSETQ. The V segment lost 1 base and the J segment 5 bases; nucleotides outside the gene matches: 10. For the CDR3, the DNA is TGCGCCAGCAGCTTGACACCGACAGGGGCTGGGGAGACCCAGTACTTC. Protein: CASSLTPTGAGETQYF.

The chain links TRBV18 to TRBJ2-2; 7 bases align to TRBD1. This CDR3 comprises 14 residues. The ends lost 6 bases at V and 5 bases at J; junction bases unmatched: 6. Germline values: CDR1 KGHSH, CDR2 LQKENI. Here the CDR3 DNA reads TGTGCCAGCTCTCCGACAGGGAATACCGGGGAGCTGTTTTTT. Protein: CASSPTGNTGELFF.

This clone was counted at least ten times. The V gene is TRBV4-2, the J gene TRBJ2-3; no clear D. V was cut by 2 bases and J by 0 bases, with 12 bases left in between. The CDR3 loop spans 16 amino acids. The V gene's germline CDR1 is LGHNA and CDR2 YNFKEQ. The DNA for the CDR3 is TGTGCCAGCAGCCAAATTATGGCGGCCAGCACAGATACGCAGTATTTT. This codes for CASSQIMAASTDTQYF.

The rearrangement uses TRBV18 and TRBJ2-3, with TRBD1 identical over 7 bases. V was clipped by 4 bases and J by 0 bases; unmatched bases: 7. Germline values: CDR1 KGHSH, CDR2 LQKENI. The length of the CDR3 is 16 residues. CDR3 in amino acids: CASSRNRQGSTDTQYF. The CDR3 DNA sequence: TGTGCCAGCTCACGAAATAGACAGGGAAGCACAGATACGCAGTATTTT.

Only a few counts were recorded for this clone. The same CDR3 arises from other DNA sequences in this sample as well. The chain has TRBV6-5 and TRBJ1-5; TRBD1 matches at 7 bases. The CDR3 contains 14 residues. Germline trimming cut 7 bases from V and 3 bases from J; bases unmatched to any gene: 6. Looked up from germline, CDR1 is MNHEY and CDR2 is SVGAGI. In nucleotides, the CDR3 is TGTGCCAGCAACCCGACAGGGTCCAATCAGCCCCAGCATTTT. Amino acid sequence: CASNPTGSNQPQHF.

The rearrangement joins TRBV5-1 to TRBJ2-1; D gene uncertain. Germline V gene data show CDR1 as SGHRS and CDR2 as YFSETQ. Trimming shortened V by 4 bases and J by 6 bases, and 11 bases separated the two germline ends. The CDR3 spans 13 residues. The CDR3 loop is CASSRTGRNEQFF. Here the CDR3 DNA reads TGCGCCAGCAGCCGTACTGGTCGCAATGAGCAGTTCTTC. The entire variable domain, with the rest obtained from reference TRBV5-1 and TRBJ2-1, is as follows: KAGVTQTPRYLIKTRGQQVTLSCSPISGHRSVSWYQQTPGQGLQFLFEYFSETQRNKGNFPGRFSGRQFSNSRSEMNVSTLELGDSALYLCASSRTGRNEQFFGPGTRLTVL.

This chain joins TRBV9 and TRBJ2-2; possible D gene TRBD2, 5 bases. V lost 1 base, J lost 5 bases, and 9 bases lay in between. The germline V gene has CDR1 SGDLS and CDR2 YYNGEE. The CDR3 has 14 residues. CDR3 region: CASSVKSGTGELFF. For the CDR3, the DNA is TGTGCCAGCAGCGTAAAATCGGGGACCGGGGAGCTGTTTTTT.

The rearrangement links TRBV6-5 to TRBJ2-3, with TRBD1 matching 10 bases. The CDR3 is 14 residues long. V lost 6 bases and J lost 3; bases outside the gene matches: 3. Germline V gene sequence: CDR1 MNHEY, CDR2 SVGAGI. For the CDR3, the DNA is TGTGCCAGCAGAGACAGGGGGCTAACAGATACGCAGTATTTT. Encoded protein: CASRDRGLTDTQYF.

The V call is TRBV19, the J call TRBJ2-7; 8 bases are shared with TRBD1. In germline, CDR1 is LNHDA, CDR2 SQIVND (reference sequence). Trimming removed 6 bases from V and 6 bases from J; junction bases left unmatched: 16. The CDR3 contains 16 residues. The CDR3 loop reads CASSEGAIRGLGEQYF. Written as DNA, the CDR3 is TGTGCCAGTAGCGAAGGGGCGATCAGGGGGCTCGGCGAGCAGTACTTC. Supplemented by reference TRBV19 and TRBJ2-7, the full variable domain reads DGGITQSPKYLFRKEGQNVTLSCEQNLNHDAMYWYRQDPGQGLRLIYYSQIVNDFQKGDIAEGYSVSREKKESFPLTVTSAQKNPTAFYLCASSEGAIRGLGEQYFGPGTRLTVT.